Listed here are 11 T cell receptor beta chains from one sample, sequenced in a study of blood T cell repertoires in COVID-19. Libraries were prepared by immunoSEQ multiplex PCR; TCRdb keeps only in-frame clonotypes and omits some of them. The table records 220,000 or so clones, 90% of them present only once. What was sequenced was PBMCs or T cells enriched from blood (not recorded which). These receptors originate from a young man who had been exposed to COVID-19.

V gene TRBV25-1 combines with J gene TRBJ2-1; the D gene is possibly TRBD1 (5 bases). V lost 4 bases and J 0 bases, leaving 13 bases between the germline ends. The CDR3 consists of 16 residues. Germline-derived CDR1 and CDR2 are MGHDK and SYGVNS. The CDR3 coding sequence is TGTGCCAGCAGTGTTGACCAGGGCTACTCCTACAATGAGCAGTTCTTC. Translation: CASSVDQGYSYNEQFF.

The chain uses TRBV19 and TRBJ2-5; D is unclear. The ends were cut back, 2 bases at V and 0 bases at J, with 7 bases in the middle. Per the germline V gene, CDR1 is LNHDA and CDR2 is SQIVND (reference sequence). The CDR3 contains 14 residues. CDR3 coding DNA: TGTGCCAGTAGTATAACAACACACCAAGAGACCCAGTACTTC. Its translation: CASSITTHQETQYF.

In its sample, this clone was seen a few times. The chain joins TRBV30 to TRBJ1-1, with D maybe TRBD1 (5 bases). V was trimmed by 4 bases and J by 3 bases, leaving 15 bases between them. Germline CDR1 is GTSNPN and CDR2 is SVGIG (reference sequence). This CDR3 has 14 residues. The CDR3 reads CAWIRRGEDTEAFF. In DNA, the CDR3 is TGTGCCTGGATCCGGCGGGGGGAAGACACTGAAGCTTTCTTT.

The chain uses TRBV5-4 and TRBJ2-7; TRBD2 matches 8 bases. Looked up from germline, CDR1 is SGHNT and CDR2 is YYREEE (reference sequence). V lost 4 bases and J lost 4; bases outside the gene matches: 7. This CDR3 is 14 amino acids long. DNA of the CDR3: TGTGCCAGCAGCCTCGACGGGGGGGTTTACGAGCAGTACTTC. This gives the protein CASSLDGGVYEQYF. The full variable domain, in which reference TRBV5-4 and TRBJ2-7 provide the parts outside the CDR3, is ETGVTQSPTHLIKTRGQQVTLRCSSQSGHNTVSWYQQALGQGPQFIFQYYREEENGRGNFPPRFSGLQFPNYSSELNVNALELDDSALYLCASSLDGGVYEQYFGPGTRLTVT.

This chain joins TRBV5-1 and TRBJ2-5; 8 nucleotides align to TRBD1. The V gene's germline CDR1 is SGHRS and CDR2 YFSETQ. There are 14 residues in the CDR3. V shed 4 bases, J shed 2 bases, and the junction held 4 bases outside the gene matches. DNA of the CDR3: TGCGCCAGCAGCACGGGACAGGCACAAGAGACCCAGTACTTC. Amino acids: CASSTGQAQETQYF.

In DNA, the CDR3 is TGTGCCAGCAGTTTGTTGGGGGCGCCCACTGAAGCTTTCTTT. Amino acids: CASSLLGAPTEAFF. This chain links TRBV27 with TRBJ1-1; D possibly corresponds to TRBD1 (6 bases). Germline assignment: CDR1 MNHEY and CDR2 SMNVEV (reference sequence). V was pared by 3 bases and J by 4 bases, with 12 bases between. The CDR3 covers 14 residues.

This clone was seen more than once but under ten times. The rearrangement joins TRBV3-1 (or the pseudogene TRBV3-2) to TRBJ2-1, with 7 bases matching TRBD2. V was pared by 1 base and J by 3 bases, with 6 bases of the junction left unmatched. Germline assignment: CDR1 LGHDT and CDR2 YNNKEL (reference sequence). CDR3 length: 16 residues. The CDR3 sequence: CASSQGREGVYNEQFF. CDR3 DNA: TGTGCCAGCAGCCAAGGGAGGGAGGGAGTCTACAATGAGCAGTTCTTC.

The CDR3 reads CASSVAGDGYTF. In DNA, the CDR3 is TGTGCCAGCAGCGTAGCAGGGGATGGCTACACCTTC. This chain links TRBV9 with TRBJ1-2, with TRBD1 as a possible D gene (6 bases). There are 12 residues in the CDR3. Between the trimmed V and J ends, which lost 0 bases and 6 bases, there was a span of 6 bases. The germline V gene encodes CDR1 SGDLS and CDR2 YYNGEE.

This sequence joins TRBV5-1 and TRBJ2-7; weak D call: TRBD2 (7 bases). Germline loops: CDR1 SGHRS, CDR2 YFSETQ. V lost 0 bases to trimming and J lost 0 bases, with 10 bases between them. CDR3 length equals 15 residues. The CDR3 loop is CASSLVGGRSYEQYF. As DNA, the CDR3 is TGCGCCAGCAGCTTGGTGGGGGGGCGCTCCTACGAGCAGTACTTC.

CDR3 amino acids: CASSRRQGNYNEQFF. The CDR3 region has the DNA TGCGCCAGCAGCCGCCGACAGGGCAACTACAATGAGCAGTTCTTC. The V gene is TRBV4-1, the J gene TRBJ2-1; 7 bases are a match to TRBD1. Germline assignment: CDR1 MGHRA and CDR2 YSYEKL. Germline trimming cut 4 bases from V and 3 bases from J; bases unmatched to any gene: 6. CDR3 length: 15 amino acids.

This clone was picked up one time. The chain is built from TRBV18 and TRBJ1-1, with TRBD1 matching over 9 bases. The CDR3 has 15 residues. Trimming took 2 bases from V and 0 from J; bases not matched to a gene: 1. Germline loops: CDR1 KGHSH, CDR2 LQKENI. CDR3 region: CASSPRTGVNTEAFF. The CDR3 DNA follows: TGTGCCAGCTCACCAAGGACAGGGGTGAACACTGAAGCTTTCTTT. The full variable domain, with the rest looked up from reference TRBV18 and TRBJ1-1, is NAGVMQNPRHLVRRRGQEARLRCSPMKGHSHVYWYRQLPEEGLKFMVYLQKENIIDESGMPKERFSAEFPKEGPSILRIQQVVRGDSAAYFCASSPRTGVNTEAFFGQGTRLTVV.